Below are 5 T cell receptor beta chains sequenced from a single sample in a study of blood T cells in healthy people across ages. A second roughly 6 to 11 cycle PCR used barcoded and J-beta primers. TCRdb reanalysed the 5' RACE reads using MiXCR and keeps one entry per CDR3 protein. The sample yields about 1.5 million distinct CDR3 sequences, roughly 45% seen once. Sequencing was done on a sample of blood. Every receptor here comes from a woman aged 18-35 years in good health.

The chain couples TRBV28 to TRBJ2-7, with D unresolved. This CDR3 comprises 12 residues. Germline-derived CDR1 and CDR2 are MDHEN and SYDVKM. Trimming shortened V by 3 bases and J by 7 bases, and 10 bases separated the two germline ends. The CDR3 loop reads CASSLSVREQYF. The CDR3 nucleotides read TGTGCCAGCAGTTTGTCTGTGAGAGAGCAGTACTTC.

This clonotype appeared many times. The chain links TRBV7-9 to TRBJ1-5, with D unclear. The CDR3 length is 12 residues. Trimming pared 4 bases from V and 4 bases from J, leaving 5 bases between. Germline-derived CDR1 and CDR2 are SEHNR and FQNEAQ (reference sequence). The CDR3 region is CASSSLNQPQHF. The CDR3 nucleotides are TGTGCCAGCAGCTCCTTGAATCAGCCCCAGCATTTT. Complete variable domain (other parts from reference TRBV7-9 and TRBJ1-5): DTGVSQNPRHKITKRGQNVTFRCDPISEHNRLYWYRQTLGQGPEFLTYFQNEAQLEKSRLLSDRFSAERPKGSFSTLEIQRTEQGDSAMYLCASSSLNQPQHFGDGTRLSIL.

This clonotype appeared a few times. The rearrangement uses TRBV5-1 and TRBJ2-1; D might be TRBD1 (6 bases). V was shortened by 4 bases and J by 9 bases, with 11 bases between the two germline ends. The CDR3 is 12 amino acids. Germline loops: CDR1 SGHRS, CDR2 YFSETQ. CDR3 in amino acids: CASSHTGTEQFF. DNA for the CDR3: TGCGCCAGCAGCCACACAGGGACTGAGCAGTTCTTC.

This clonotype was recorded once. The chain has TRBV14 and TRBJ1-1; D possibly corresponds to TRBD1 (6 bases). The V and J ends lost 4 bases and 3 bases respectively, with 21 bases between them. Germline V lookup: CDR1 SGHDN, CDR2 FVKESK. The CDR3 totals 17 residues. CDR3 sequence reads: CASSPEGTGGQHTEAFF. The CDR3 DNA follows: TGTGCCAGCAGCCCCGAGGGAACGGGGGGCCAACACACTGAAGCTTTCTTT.

This rearrangement joins TRBV6-5 to TRBJ1-2; tentatively, D is TRBD1 (5 bases). This CDR3 spans 13 amino acids. CDR1 and CDR2 from the germline V gene are MNHEY and SVGAGI. V shed 1 base and J shed 4 bases, with 7 bases lying between them. The CDR3 loop reads CASSYWQGYGYTF. For the CDR3, the DNA is TGTGCCAGCAGTTACTGGCAGGGCTATGGCTACACCTTC.